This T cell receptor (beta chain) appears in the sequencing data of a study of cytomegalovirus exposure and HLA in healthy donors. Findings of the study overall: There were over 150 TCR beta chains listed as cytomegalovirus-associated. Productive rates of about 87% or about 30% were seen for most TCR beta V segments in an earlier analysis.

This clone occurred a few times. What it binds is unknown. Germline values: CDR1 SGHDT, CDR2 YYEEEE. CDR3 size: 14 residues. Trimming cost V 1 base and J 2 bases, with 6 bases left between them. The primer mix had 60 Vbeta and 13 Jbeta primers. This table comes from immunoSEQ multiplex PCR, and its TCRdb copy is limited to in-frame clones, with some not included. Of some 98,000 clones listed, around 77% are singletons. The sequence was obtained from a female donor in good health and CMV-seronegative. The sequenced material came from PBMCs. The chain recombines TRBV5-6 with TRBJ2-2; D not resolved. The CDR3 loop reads CASSLTPNTGELFF. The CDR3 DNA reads TGTGCCAGCAGCTTGACACCCAACACCGGGGAGCTGTTTTTT.